Here is one T cell receptor beta chain with its context. Its antigen is not identified. V was clipped by 0 bases and J by 8 bases, with 25 bases between them. CDR3 size: 18 residues. In germline, CDR1 is LGHNA, CDR2 YNFKEQ. These data originate in a study of T cells after posttransplantation cyclophosphamide. Study-wide results and caveats: TRB clonality was highly associated with recipient CMV seropositivity and reactivation.

Sequenced by immunoSEQ multiplex PCR; TCRdb stores in-frame clones only, minus some. The repertoire consists of roughly 8,100 clones, none detected only once. Busulfan-fludarabine conditioning, marrow transplant, and cyclophosphamide on days +3 and +4 were administered. Sequenced material: PBMCs, taken around 90 days after allogeneic stem cell transplant with posttransplant cyclophosphamide. The receptor was isolated from a female patient in her 60s who received an allogeneic stem cell transplant from an unrelated donor, was CMV-positive, and had acute GVHD only. The graft donor may be the source of some T cells. The chain carries TRBV4-2 and TRBJ1-2; TRBD1 is a possible D gene (6 bases). The CDR3 here is CASSQDIGGEGGERGYTF. CDR3 coding DNA: TGTGCCAGCAGCCAAGATATTGGGGGAGAGGGGGGGGAAAGAGGCTACACCTTC.